This T cell receptor (beta chain) was captured by sequencing in a study of blood T cell repertoires in COVID-19 (dated by TCRdb to about 2020). Study-wide context: Samples from collaborators originated in the United States, Italy and Spain and spanned both the acute and convalescent phases of COVID-19. Nearly every sample came with metadata listing a de-identified subject ID, COVID-19 status, age in years and sex. HLA class I and class II types, where available, came from metadata supplied by the sample provider rather than from assay-based typing. Deeply sampled blood TCRbeta repertoires from subjects exposed to, actively infected with, or recovered from COVID-19 were included in the dataset. The repertoires were released in a freely available public database intended as a resource for research on the immune response to SARS-CoV-2. The samples were drawn from two sources: the first 160 participants of the ongoing ImmuneRACE study, and 1,000 to 1,500 subjects contributed by 6 global collaborators. The prospective study material was composed of cDNA or gDNA derived from T cells, B-cell-depleted T cells, or PBMCs.

Enrolling through a virtual design, the prospective study's participants ranged in age from roughly 18 to 100 years and lived across approximately 25 United States geographic areas. In the prospective study, participants were assigned to cohorts based on the clinical history participants reported in a screening survey and a study questionnaire. Exposed participants had been in contact, within 2 weeks of entering the study, with a person who had a PCR-confirmed or clinician-diagnosed case of COVID-19. Each participant in the prospective study had whole blood, serum and a nasopharyngeal or oropharyngeal swab collected by mobile phlebotomists. Prospective study participants could optionally give additional blood draws and questionnaires over an approximately two-month period. Blood samples from the prospective study were shipped frozen or at room temperature prior to DNA extraction. CDR1 MNHEY and CDR2 SMNVEV were looked up in the germline V gene (reference sequence). The CDR3 holds 14 amino acids from the cysteine to the phenylalanine. The only DNA kept is the CDR3, 42 bases in frame from the first base. V loses 6 bases at its end and J loses 5 bases; junction bases beyond the gene matches: 6.

Details on this clone: Its antigen has not been determined. No much larger clone is present one base from it, and per-base qualities are unavailable.

The immunoSEQ Assay, a bias-controlled multiplex PCR, was used to amplify TCRbeta CDR3 regions from genomic DNA. The original pipeline was this. Within the assay, amplification of reference gene primers was used to estimate how many nucleated cells each sample contained. To quantify the absolute abundance of each unique TCRbeta CDR3 rearrangement, sequence reads were collapsed and filtered. For each sample, productive Simpson clonality was calculated by taking the square root of Simpson's diversity index across productive rearrangements. TCRdb took over this immuneACCESS table, retaining in-frame rearrangements with V and J assigned. Such tables are incomplete; in checked studies, under half of the missing clones stem from an unresolved V gene, and the remainder is unexplained. The V and J calls and the clone size are those of that table, but D and trimming were determined from the DNA. The sample table contains about 300,000 clones; only one count was recorded for about 90% of them. The ten top clones hold less than 3.5% of the sample.

Beyond this particular receptor, the publication reports: How much clinical and demographic metadata was included differed by source and by participant, and the metadata was provided uncurated.

The chain links TRBV27 with TRBJ2-2, and TRBD1 matches 7 of the central bases. The sequence was collected from a woman between 50 and 59 years old who had been exposed to COVID-19. What was sequenced was PBMCs or T cells enriched from blood (not recorded which). The CDR3 reads CASSPGQRTGELFF. The DNA is as follows: TGTGCCAGCAGCCCGGGACAGAGAACCGGGGAGCTGTTTTTT.